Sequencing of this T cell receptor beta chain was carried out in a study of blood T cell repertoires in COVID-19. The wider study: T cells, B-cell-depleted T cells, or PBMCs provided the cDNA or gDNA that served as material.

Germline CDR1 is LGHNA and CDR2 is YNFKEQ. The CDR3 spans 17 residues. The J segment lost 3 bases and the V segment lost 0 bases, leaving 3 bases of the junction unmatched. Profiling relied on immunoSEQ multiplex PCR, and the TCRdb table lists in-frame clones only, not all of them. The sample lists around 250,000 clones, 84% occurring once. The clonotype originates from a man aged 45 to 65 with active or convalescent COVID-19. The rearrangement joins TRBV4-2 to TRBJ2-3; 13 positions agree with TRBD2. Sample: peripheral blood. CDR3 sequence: CASSQDGTSGVTDTQYF. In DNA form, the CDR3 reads TGTGCCAGCAGCCAAGATGGGACTAGCGGGGTAACAGATACGCAGTATTTT.